This is a list of T cell receptor beta chains from one sample in a study of blood T cell repertoires in COVID-19. Clones were sequenced by immunoSEQ multiplex PCR, and TCRdb holds only the in-frame ones, with some missing. The table has fewer than 350,000 clones, 80% to 90% seen once. Sequenced sample: peripheral blood. Every receptor here comes from a woman aged 45 to 65 who had recovered from COVID-19. Each CDR3 is given with its conserved first and last residue. D genes are given only for firm matches. The listing skips clone size in some rows; elsewhere it reads once, few, many or a size class.

CASSRTGTNPYEQYF	TGTGCCAGCAGCAGAACCGGGACTAATCCCTACGAGCAGTACTTC	-	TRBD2	TRBV5-4	TRBJ2-7
CASSDRGYGYTF	TGTGCCAGCAGTGATAGGGGCTATGGCTACACCTTC	-	-	TRBV2	TRBJ1-2
CASTETGGYGYTF	TGTGCCAGCACCGAGACAGGGGGCTATGGCTACACCTTC	-	TRBD1	TRBV6-5	TRBJ1-2
CASSQVGGGYGYTF	TGCGCCAGCAGCCAAGTAGGGGGCGGCTATGGCTACACCTTC	-	TRBD1	TRBV4-1	TRBJ1-2
CASTGTEGVQETQYF	TGTGCCAGCACTGGAACTGAGGGAGTCCAAGAGACCCAGTACTTC	-	-	TRBV28	TRBJ2-5
CASSETENSPLHF	TGTGCCAGCAGCGAGACAGAAAATTCACCCCTCCACTTT	-	-	TRBV6-5	TRBJ1-6
CASSLDLSGGADTQYF	TGCGCCAGCAGCTTGGATCTTAGCGGGGGGGCAGATACGCAGTATTTT	-	TRBD2	TRBV5-1	TRBJ2-3
CASSRDGGDPNTGELFF	TGTGCCAGCAGTCGGGACGGGGGTGATCCGAACACCGGGGAGCTGTTTTTT	-	-	TRBV28	TRBJ2-2
CASSTSPGQSYTDTQYF	TGTGCCAGCAGCACTTCACCGGGACAGAGTTACACAGATACGCAGTATTTT	-	-	TRBV21-1	TRBJ2-3
CASSTGVEGYTF	TGTGCCAGCAGCACAGGGGTTGAGGGCTACACCTTC	once	TRBD1	TRBV28	TRBJ1-2
CASSQAVAGGPLDTQYF	TGTGCCAGCAGCCAGGCGGTAGCGGGAGGCCCCCTGGATACGCAGTATTTT	-	TRBD2	TRBV7-2	TRBJ2-3
CASSDRPGTASTGYTF	TGTGCCAGCAGCGATAGGCCCGGGACAGCCTCTACCGGCTACACCTTC	-	TRBD1	TRBV7-2	TRBJ1-2
CASRNRVTGNTIYF	TGCGCCAGCAGGAACAGGGTGACTGGAAACACCATATATTTT	-	-	TRBV10-2	TRBJ1-3
CASSDQAGKNTEAFF	TGTGCCAGCAGTGATCAAGCAGGAAAGAACACTGAAGCTTTCTTT	-	-	TRBV6-1	TRBJ1-1
CASSQDSLPDYEQYF	TGTGCCAGCAGCCAAGATTCACTACCAGACTACGAGCAGTACTTC	-	-	TRBV4-2	TRBJ2-7
CSVRRSAGELFF	TGCAGCGTGAGGAGGTCCGCCGGGGAGCTGTTTTTT	-	-	TRBV29-1	TRBJ2-2
CAWSAGTGTTYEQYF	TGTGCCTGGAGTGCCGGGACAGGGACCACCTACGAGCAGTACTTC	-	TRBD1	TRBV30	TRBJ2-7
CASSVREKATNEKLFF	TGTGCCAGCAGCGTGAGGGAAAAGGCAACTAATGAAAAACTGTTTTTT	-	-	TRBV9	TRBJ1-4
CAISDGGGGYEQYF	TGTGCCATCAGTGACGGCGGGGGGGGCTACGAGCAGTACTTC	-	TRBD2	TRBV10-3	TRBJ2-7
CASSPGGGSGAATQYF	TGTGCCAGCAGCCCGGGGGGCGGGAGCGGGGCGGCTACGCAGTATTTT	-	-	TRBV7-6	TRBJ2-3
CASSSGLAGGSRGNEQFF	TGCGCCAGCAGCTCGGGACTAGCGGGAGGTTCGAGAGGAAATGAGCAGTTCTTC	-	TRBD2	TRBV5-1	TRBJ2-1
CASSPNVNEQFF	TGTGCCAGCAGCCCTAATGTCAATGAGCAGTTCTTC	-	-	TRBV7-9	TRBJ2-1